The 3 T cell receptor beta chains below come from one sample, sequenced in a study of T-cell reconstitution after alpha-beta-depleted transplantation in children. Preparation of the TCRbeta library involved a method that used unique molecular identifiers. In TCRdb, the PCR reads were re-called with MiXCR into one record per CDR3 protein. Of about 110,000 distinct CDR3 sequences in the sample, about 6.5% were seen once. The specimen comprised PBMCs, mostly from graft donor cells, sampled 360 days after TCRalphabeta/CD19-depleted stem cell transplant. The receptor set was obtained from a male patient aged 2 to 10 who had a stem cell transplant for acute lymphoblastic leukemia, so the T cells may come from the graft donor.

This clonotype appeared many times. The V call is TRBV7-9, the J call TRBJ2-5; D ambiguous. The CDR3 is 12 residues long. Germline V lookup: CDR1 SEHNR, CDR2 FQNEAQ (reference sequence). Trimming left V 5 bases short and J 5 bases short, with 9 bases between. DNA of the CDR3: TGTGCCAGCAGCCTAACAAGGGAGACCCAGTACTTC. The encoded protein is CASSLTRETQYF.

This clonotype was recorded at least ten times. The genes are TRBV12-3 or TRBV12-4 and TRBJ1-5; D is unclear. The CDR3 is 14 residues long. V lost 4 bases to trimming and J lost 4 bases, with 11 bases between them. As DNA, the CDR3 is TGTGCCAGCAGTTCTGGCATACTAAATCAGCCCCAGCATTTT. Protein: CASSSGILNQPQHF.

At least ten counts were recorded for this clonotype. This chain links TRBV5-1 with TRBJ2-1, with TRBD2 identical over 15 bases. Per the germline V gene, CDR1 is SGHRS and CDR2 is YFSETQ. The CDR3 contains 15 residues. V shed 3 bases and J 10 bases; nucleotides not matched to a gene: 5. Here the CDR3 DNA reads TGCGCCAGCAGCTGGACTAGCGGGAGGGCCGACGAGCAGTTCTTC. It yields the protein CASSWTSGRADEQFF.